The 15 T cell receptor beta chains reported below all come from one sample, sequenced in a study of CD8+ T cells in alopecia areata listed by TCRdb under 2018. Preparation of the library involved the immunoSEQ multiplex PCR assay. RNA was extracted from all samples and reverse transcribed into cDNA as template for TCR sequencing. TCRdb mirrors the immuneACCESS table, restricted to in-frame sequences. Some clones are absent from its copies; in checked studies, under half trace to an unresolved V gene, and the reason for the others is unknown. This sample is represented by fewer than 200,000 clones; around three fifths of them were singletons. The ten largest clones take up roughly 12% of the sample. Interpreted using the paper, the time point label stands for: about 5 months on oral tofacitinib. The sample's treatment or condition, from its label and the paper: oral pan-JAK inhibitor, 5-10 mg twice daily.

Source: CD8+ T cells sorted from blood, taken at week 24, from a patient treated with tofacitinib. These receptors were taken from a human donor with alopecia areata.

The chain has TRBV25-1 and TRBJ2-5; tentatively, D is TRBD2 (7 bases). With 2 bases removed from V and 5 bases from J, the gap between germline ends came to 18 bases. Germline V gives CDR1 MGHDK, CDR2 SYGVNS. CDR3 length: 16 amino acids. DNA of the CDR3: TGTGCCAGCAGTGAAGGTGCGGGGGCCCGTGGCGAGACCCAGTACTTC. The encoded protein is CASSEGAGARGETQYF.

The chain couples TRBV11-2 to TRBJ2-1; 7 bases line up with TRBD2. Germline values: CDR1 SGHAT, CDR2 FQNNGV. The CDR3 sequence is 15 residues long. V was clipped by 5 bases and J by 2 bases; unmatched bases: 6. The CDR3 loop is CASSLGRGTYNEQFF. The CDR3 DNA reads TGTGCCAGCAGCCTCGGGCGGGGGACCTACAATGAGCAGTTCTTC.

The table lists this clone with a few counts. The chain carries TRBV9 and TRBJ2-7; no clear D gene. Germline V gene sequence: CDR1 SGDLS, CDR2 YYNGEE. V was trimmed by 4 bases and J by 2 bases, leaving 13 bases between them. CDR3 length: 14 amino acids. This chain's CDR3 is CASSPRTAAYEQYF. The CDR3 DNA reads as TGTGCCAGCAGCCCCCGGACGGCGGCCTACGAGCAGTACTTC.

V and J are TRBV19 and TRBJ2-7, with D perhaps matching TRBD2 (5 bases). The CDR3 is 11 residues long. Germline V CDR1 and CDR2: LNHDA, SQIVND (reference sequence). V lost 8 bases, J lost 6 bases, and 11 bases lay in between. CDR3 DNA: TGTGCCAGTCGCGACGGACTCGAGCAGTACTTC. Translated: CASRDGLEQYF.

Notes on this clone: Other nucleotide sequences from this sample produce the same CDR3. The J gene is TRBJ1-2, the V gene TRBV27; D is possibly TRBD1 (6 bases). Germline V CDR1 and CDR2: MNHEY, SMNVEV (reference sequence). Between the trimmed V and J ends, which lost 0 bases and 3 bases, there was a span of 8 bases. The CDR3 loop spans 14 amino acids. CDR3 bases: TGTGCCAGCAGTTTATCCGGGGGCGACTATGGCTACACCTTC. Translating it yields CASSLSGGDYGYTF.

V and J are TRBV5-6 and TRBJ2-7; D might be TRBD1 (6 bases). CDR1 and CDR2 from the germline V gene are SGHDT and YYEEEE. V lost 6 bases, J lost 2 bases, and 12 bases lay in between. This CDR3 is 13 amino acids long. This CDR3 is CASIGQSTYEQYF. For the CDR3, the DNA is TGTGCCAGCATCGGACAGAGTACCTACGAGCAGTACTTC.

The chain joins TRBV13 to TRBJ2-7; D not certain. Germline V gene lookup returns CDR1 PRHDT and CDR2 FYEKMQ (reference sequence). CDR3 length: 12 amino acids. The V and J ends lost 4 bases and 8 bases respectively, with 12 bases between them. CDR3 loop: CASSSGLRKQYF. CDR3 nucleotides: TGTGCCAGCAGCTCGGGTTTGAGGAAGCAGTACTTC. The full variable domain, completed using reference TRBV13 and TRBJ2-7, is AAGVIQSPRHLIKEKRETATLKCYPIPRHDTVYWYQQGPGQDPQFLISFYEKMQSDKGSIPDRFSAQQFSDYHSELNMSSLELGDSALYFCASSSGLRKQYFGPGTRLTVT.

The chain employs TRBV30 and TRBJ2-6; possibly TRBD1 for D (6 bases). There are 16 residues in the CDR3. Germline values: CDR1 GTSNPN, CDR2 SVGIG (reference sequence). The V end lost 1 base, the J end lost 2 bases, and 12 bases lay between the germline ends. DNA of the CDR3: TGTGCCTGGAGTGGGGACCACAGGGCTGGGGCCAACGTCCTGACTTTC. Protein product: CAWSGDHRAGANVLTF.

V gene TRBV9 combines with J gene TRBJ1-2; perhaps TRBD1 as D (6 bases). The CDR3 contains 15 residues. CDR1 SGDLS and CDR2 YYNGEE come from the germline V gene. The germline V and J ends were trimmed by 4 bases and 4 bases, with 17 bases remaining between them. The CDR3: CASSPTGTSSYGYTF. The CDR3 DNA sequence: TGTGCCAGCAGCCCAACAGGGACATCGAGCTATGGCTACACCTTC.

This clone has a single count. This chain's CDR3 is CASSQRVGGGAETQYF. In nucleotides, the CDR3 is TGTGCCAGCAGCCAAAGGGTCGGCGGGGGGGCAGAGACCCAGTACTTC. The V and J genes are TRBV4-2 and TRBJ2-5; 9 bases agree with TRBD2. CDR3 size: 16 residues. After removal of 2 bases from V and 4 bases from J, the junction contained 8 bases not matched to a gene. Germline-derived CDR1 and CDR2 are LGHNA and YNFKEQ.

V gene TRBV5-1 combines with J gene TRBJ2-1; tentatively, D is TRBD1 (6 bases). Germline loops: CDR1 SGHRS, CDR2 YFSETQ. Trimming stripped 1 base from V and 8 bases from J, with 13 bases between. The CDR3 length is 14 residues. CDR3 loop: CASSLRTGRDEQFF. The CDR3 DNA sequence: TGCGCCAGCAGCTTGAGAACAGGGCGGGATGAGCAGTTCTTC. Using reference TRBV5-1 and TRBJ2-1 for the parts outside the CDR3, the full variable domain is KAGVTQTPRYLIKTRGQQVTLSCSPISGHRSVSWYQQTPGQGLQFLFEYFSETQRNKGNFPGRFSGRQFSNSRSEMNVSTLELGDSALYLCASSLRTGRDEQFFGPGTRLTVL.

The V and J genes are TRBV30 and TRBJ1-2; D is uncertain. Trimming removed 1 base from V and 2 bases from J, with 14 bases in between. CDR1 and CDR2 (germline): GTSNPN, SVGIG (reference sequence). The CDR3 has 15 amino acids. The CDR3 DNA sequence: TGTGCCTGGAGTGATTCCTCCTCCGGGAACTATGGCTACACCTTC. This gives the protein CAWSDSSSGNYGYTF.

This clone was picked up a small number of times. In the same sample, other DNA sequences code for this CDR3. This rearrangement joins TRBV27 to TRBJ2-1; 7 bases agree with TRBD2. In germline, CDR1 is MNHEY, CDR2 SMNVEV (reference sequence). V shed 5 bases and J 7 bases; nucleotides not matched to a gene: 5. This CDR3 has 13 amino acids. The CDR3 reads CASSPRTRNEQFF. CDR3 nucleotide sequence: TGTGCCAGCAGTCCAAGGACTAGGAATGAGCAGTTCTTC.

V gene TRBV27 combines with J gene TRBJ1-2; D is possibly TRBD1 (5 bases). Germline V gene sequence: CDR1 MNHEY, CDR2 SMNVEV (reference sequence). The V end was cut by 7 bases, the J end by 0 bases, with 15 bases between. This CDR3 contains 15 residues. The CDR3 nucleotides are TGTGCCAGCATGGGTGCAGGGTGGACTAACTATGGCTACACCTTC. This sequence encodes CASMGAGWTNYGYTF.

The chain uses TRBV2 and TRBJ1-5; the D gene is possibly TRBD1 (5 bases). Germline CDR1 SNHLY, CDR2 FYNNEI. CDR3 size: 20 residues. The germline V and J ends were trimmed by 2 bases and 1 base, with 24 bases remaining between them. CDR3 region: CASSETVLLTDRGSNQPQHF. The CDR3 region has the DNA TGTGCCAGCAGTGAAACAGTTCTATTGACGGATCGGGGGAGCAATCAGCCCCAGCATTTT.